These 31 T cell receptor beta chains were sequenced from one sample in a study of shared clonotypes between healthy human individuals. Assay: immunoSEQ multiplex PCR; the TCRdb copy retains only in-frame clones and omits some. Of hundreds of thousands of clones listed, about 96% are singletons. As defined, naive CD8 cells were CD45RO-negative and positively selected for CCR7, with terminally differentiated effector memory CD45RA+ cells excluded. Sequencing used naive CD8+ T cells sorted from blood. Receptor source: a man aged 25 to 40 in good health.

The genes are TRBV11-2 and TRBJ2-7; tentative D call: TRBD1 (5 bases). The CDR3 runs 13 residues. V was trimmed by 1 base and J by 5 bases, leaving 9 bases between them. Germline CDR1 SGHAT, CDR2 FQNNGV. CDR3 sequence (DNA): TGTGCCAGCAGCTTAGGCCAGGGCGACGAGCAGTACTTC. Protein: CASSLGQGDEQYF.

The chain recombines TRBV27 with TRBJ2-7; no reliable D call. V lost 2 bases to trimming and J lost 2 bases, with 10 bases between them. CDR1 is MNHEY, CDR2 SMNVEV, per germline (reference sequence). The CDR3 has 14 amino acids. CDR3 sequence reads: CASSLLPDAYEQYF. CDR3 nucleotides: TGTGCCAGCAGTTTACTTCCGGACGCCTACGAGCAGTACTTC.

The chain carries TRBV5-1 and TRBJ2-3, with 7 bases aligning to TRBD2. Germline V gives CDR1 SGHRS, CDR2 YFSETQ. Trimming at V came to 3 bases and at J to 0 bases, leaving 10 bases not matched to a gene. The CDR3 spans 17 residues. The CDR3 DNA follows: TGCGCCAGCAGCTCCGACGTCGCGCGGGGGAGCACAGATACGCAGTATTTT. This sequence encodes CASSSDVARGSTDTQYF.

The CDR3, as DNA: TGTGCCAGCAGCGGGCGGGAGGACTACGAGCAGTACTTC. Protein sequence: CASSGREDYEQYF. The rearrangement joins TRBV11-2 to TRBJ2-7; 8 positions agree with TRBD2. Per the germline V gene, CDR1 is SGHAT and CDR2 is FQNNGV. This CDR3 comprises 13 residues. The V segment lost 5 bases and the J segment 3 bases; nucleotides outside the gene matches: 3.

The J gene is TRBJ1-1, the V gene TRBV4-1; the match to TRBD1 covers 7 bases. The CDR3 extends over 14 amino acids. CDR1 and CDR2 (germline): MGHRA, YSYEKL. J was trimmed by 5 bases and V by 3 bases; bases with no gene match: 6. The CDR3: CASSHIQGITEAFF. The CDR3 DNA reads TGCGCCAGCAGCCATATACAGGGGATTACTGAAGCTTTCTTT.

This clone was counted once. J is TRBJ1-2 and V is TRBV14; tentatively, D is TRBD1 (5 bases). Germline values: CDR1 SGHDN, CDR2 FVKESK. Trimming took 0 bases from V and 5 from J, leaving 13 bases between them. This CDR3 has 15 residues. The CDR3 nucleotides are TGTGCCAGCAGCCAAGATTTGAGGGGCCGGTATGGCTACACCTTC. Its protein product is CASSQDLRGRYGYTF.

CDR3 loop: CASSSDGGEQFF. The CDR3 DNA follows: TGTGCCAGCAGCTCGGACGGTGGTGAGCAGTTCTTC. This chain connects TRBV7-2 to TRBJ2-1; D gene ambiguous. This CDR3 has 12 amino acids. Germline lookup yields CDR1 SGHTA and CDR2 FQGNSA. Trimming cost V 4 bases and J 9 bases, with 10 bases left between them. Together with reference TRBV7-2 and TRBJ2-1, the CDR3 gives the full variable domain: GAGVSQSPSNKVTEKGKDVELRCDPISGHTALYWYRQSLGQGLEFLIYFQGNSAPDKSGLPSDRFSAERTGGSVSTLTIQRTQQEDSAVYLCASSSDGGEQFFGPGTRLTVL.

The rearrangement links TRBV27 to TRBJ2-3; no definite D call. Germline-derived CDR1 and CDR2 are MNHEY and SMNVEV (reference sequence). This CDR3 is built from 11 residues. Trimming removed 7 bases at V and 5 bases at J, with 7 bases between. In DNA, the CDR3 is TGTGCCAGCATCGATGGAGATACGCAGTATTTT. The encoded protein is CASIDGDTQYF.

The rearrangement uses TRBV9 and TRBJ2-2; no firm D call. Germline CDR1 reads SGDLS; CDR2 reads YYNGEE. CDR3 length equals 12 residues. Trimming pared 4 bases from V and 4 bases from J, leaving 5 bases between. CDR3 in amino acids: CASSLATGELFF. As DNA, the CDR3 is TGTGCCAGCAGCTTGGCCACCGGGGAGCTGTTTTTT.

The chain carries TRBV10-3 and TRBJ1-5; the D is unclear. Germline-derived CDR1 and CDR2 are ENHRY and SYGVKD. V was cut by 0 bases and J by 3 bases, with 12 bases left in between. The CDR3 length is 16 residues. The CDR3 spells CAISESLLKDNQPQHF. CDR3 nucleotide sequence: TGTGCCATCAGTGAGTCGTTACTAAAGGACAATCAGCCCCAGCATTTT.

This chain joins TRBV7-9 and TRBJ2-2, with 9 bases identical to TRBD1. This CDR3 is built from 15 residues. Germline lookup yields CDR1 SEHNR and CDR2 FQNEAQ (reference sequence). J lost 11 bases, V lost 5 bases, and 12 bases had no gene match. The CDR3 reads CASSPPDRGGVELFF. In DNA form, the CDR3 reads TGTGCCAGCAGCCCACCGGACAGGGGAGGGGTCGAGCTGTTTTTT. The variable domain in full, completed from reference TRBV7-9 and TRBJ2-2, reads DTGVSQNPRHKITKRGQNVTFRCDPISEHNRLYWYRQTLGQGPEFLTYFQNEAQLEKSRLLSDRFSAERPKGSFSTLEIQRTEQGDSAMYLCASSPPDRGGVELFFGEGSRLTVL.

J is TRBJ2-7 and V is TRBV28, with D possibly being TRBD2 (5 bases). Germline assignment: CDR1 MDHEN and CDR2 SYDVKM. CDR3 length equals 14 residues. V lost 2 bases to trimming and J lost 1 base, with 9 bases between them. As DNA, the CDR3 is TGTGCCAGCAGTTTACGGGATTTATCCTACGAGCAGTACTTC. Translated, it gives CASSLRDLSYEQYF.

The genes are TRBV19 and TRBJ2-1; tentatively, D is TRBD2 (5 bases). V was pared by 5 bases and J by 0 bases, with 11 bases between. Looked up from germline, CDR1 is LNHDA and CDR2 is SQIVND (reference sequence). The CDR3 is made up of 15 amino acids. CDR3 loop: CASSHGVSSYNEQFF. As DNA, the CDR3 is TGTGCCAGTAGTCACGGGGTTAGCTCCTACAATGAGCAGTTCTTC.

V usage is TRBV7-9 and J usage is TRBJ1-1, with 9 bases that match TRBD1. Germline-derived CDR1 and CDR2 are SEHNR and FQNEAQ (reference sequence). CDR3 size: 15 residues. Trimming took 4 bases from V and 5 from J; bases not matched to a gene: 8. The CDR3 protein is CASSSPGQGTTEAFF. In DNA, the CDR3 is TGTGCCAGCAGCTCACCGGGACAGGGTACAACTGAAGCTTTCTTT. The complete variable domain, with remaining parts taken from reference TRBV7-9 and TRBJ1-1, reads DTGVSQNPRHKITKRGQNVTFRCDPISEHNRLYWYRQTLGQGPEFLTYFQNEAQLEKSRLLSDRFSAERPKGSFSTLEIQRTEQGDSAMYLCASSSPGQGTTEAFFGQGTRLTVV.

This clone has a single count. Other DNA sequences in this sample translate to the same CDR3. The chain uses TRBV10-3 and TRBJ2-2; D remains ambiguous. The CDR3 runs 11 residues. The V end lost 3 bases, the J end lost 7 bases, and 3 bases lay between the germline ends. Germline CDR1 reads ENHRY; CDR2 reads SYGVKD. Here the CDR3 reads CAISDSGELFF. Here the CDR3 DNA reads TGTGCCATCAGTGATAGCGGGGAGCTGTTTTTT.

On this clone itself: The same CDR3 can be traced to other DNA sequences in this sample. The V and J genes are TRBV27 and TRBJ2-7, with D hard to call. Germline loops: CDR1 MNHEY, CDR2 SMNVEV (reference sequence). Trimming removed 6 bases at V and 4 bases at J, with 16 bases between. The CDR3 is made up of 14 amino acids. DNA of the CDR3: TGTGCCAGCAGCCCCGGTCTTACCTTATACGAGCAGTACTTC. It codes for CASSPGLTLYEQYF.

The V call is TRBV27, the J call TRBJ1-1, with D uncertain. The V end lost 6 bases, the J end lost 4 bases, and 12 bases lay between the germline ends. Germline V gives CDR1 MNHEY, CDR2 SMNVEV (reference sequence). This CDR3 spans 13 amino acids. CDR3 sequence (DNA): TGTGCCAGCAGGTTCGGGATTGGCACTGAAGCTTTCTTT. Encoded protein: CASRFGIGTEAFF.

This chain links TRBV7-2 with TRBJ2-7, with TRBD1 identical over 8 bases. CDR1 SGHTA and CDR2 FQGNSA come from the germline V gene. Trimming took 3 bases from V and 5 from J; bases not matched to a gene: 9. There are 15 residues in the CDR3. The CDR3 loop reads CASSFRPRGLDEQYF. In DNA form, the CDR3 reads TGTGCCAGCAGCTTCCGGCCCAGGGGGCTCGACGAGCAGTACTTC. Drawing the rest from reference TRBV7-2 and TRBJ2-7, the complete variable domain is GAGVSQSPSNKVTEKGKDVELRCDPISGHTALYWYRQSLGQGLEFLIYFQGNSAPDKSGLPSDRFSAERTGGSVSTLTIQRTQQEDSAVYLCASSFRPRGLDEQYFGPGTRLTVT.

A word on this clone: Other DNA sequences in this specimen translate into the identical CDR3. This rearrangement joins TRBV9 to TRBJ2-1; no clear D gene. The CDR3 consists of 12 residues. Germline CDR1 reads SGDLS; CDR2 reads YYNGEE. The ends were cut back, 4 bases at V and 1 base at J, with 3 bases in the middle. This CDR3 is CASSPSYNEQFF. The CDR3 region has the DNA TGTGCCAGCAGCCCATCCTACAATGAGCAGTTCTTC.

The chain uses TRBV28 and TRBJ2-3, with a possible D match to TRBD2 (6 bases). This CDR3 has 14 amino acids. The V gene's germline CDR1 is MDHEN and CDR2 SYDVKM. Trimming shortened V by 2 bases and J by 2 bases, and 8 bases separated the two germline ends. This CDR3 reads CASSLGLFTDTQYF. CDR3 nucleotide sequence: TGTGCCAGCAGTTTAGGACTATTCACAGATACGCAGTATTTT.

This chain links TRBV29-1 with TRBJ2-1; 7 positions agree with TRBD1. J gave up 4 bases and V 7 bases, and 7 bases lay outside the gene matches. Germline CDR1 and CDR2: SQVTM and ANQGSEA. The CDR3 extends over 13 amino acids. The CDR3: CSAPGTVYNEQFF. CDR3 nucleotides: TGCAGCGCTCCCGGGACAGTTTACAATGAGCAGTTCTTC.

The chain uses TRBV6-4 and TRBJ2-1; 10 bases match TRBD2. CDR1 is MRHNA and CDR2 is SNTAGT in the germline V gene. The J segment lost 6 bases and the V segment lost 6 bases, leaving 11 bases of the junction unmatched. The CDR3 length is 16 residues. CDR3 protein: CASSLEASGSGNEQFF. DNA for the CDR3: TGTGCCAGCAGCCTCGAGGCTAGCGGGAGTGGCAATGAGCAGTTCTTC.

This chain joins TRBV7-2 and TRBJ2-1; TRBD2 aligns across 7 bases. From germline, CDR1 is SGHTA and CDR2 FQGNSA. V lost 5 bases to trimming and J lost 2 bases; unmatched junction nucleotides: 12. The CDR3 extends over 17 amino acids. The CDR3 region is CASSPIDGGNTYNEQFF. The CDR3 DNA is TGTGCCAGCAGCCCAATTGACGGGGGGAATACCTACAATGAGCAGTTCTTC.

The rearrangement joins TRBV6-1 to TRBJ2-2, with D possibly being TRBD1 (8 bases). The CDR3 sequence is 16 residues long. CDR1 and CDR2 (germline): MNHNS, SASEGT. V dropped 2 bases and J dropped 4 bases, with 14 bases sitting between them. The CDR3, as DNA: TGTGCCAGCAGTGAATCAACAGGGGGGGGCACCGGGGAGCTGTTTTTT. Encoded protein: CASSESTGGGTGELFF.

This chain connects TRBV19 to TRBJ2-7, with a weak D call TRBD2 (6 bases). Trimming left V 5 bases short and J 4 bases short, with 24 bases between. The CDR3 spans 17 residues. Germline CDR1 and CDR2: LNHDA and SQIVND (reference sequence). The CDR3 region is CASSAQAHRDWKYEQYF. CDR3 nucleotides: TGTGCCAGTAGTGCCCAGGCCCACCGGGACTGGAAGTACGAGCAGTACTTC. Drawing the rest from reference TRBV19 and TRBJ2-7, the complete variable domain is DGGITQSPKYLFRKEGQNVTLSCEQNLNHDAMYWYRQDPGQGLRLIYYSQIVNDFQKGDIAEGYSVSREKKESFPLTVTSAQKNPTAFYLCASSAQAHRDWKYEQYFGPGTRLTVT.

The CDR3 here is CASSWPRALSGANVLTF. The CDR3 region has the DNA TGTGCCAGCAGTTGGCCCCGGGCCCTCTCTGGGGCCAACGTCCTGACTTTC. This chain links TRBV28 with TRBJ2-6; D gene unclear. Trimming stripped 4 bases from V and 0 bases from J, with 13 bases between. Germline CDR1 MDHEN, CDR2 SYDVKM. The CDR3 runs to 17 residues.

V and J are TRBV7-9 and TRBJ2-4; TRBD1 aligns across 9 bases. The ends lost 5 bases at V and 6 bases at J; junction bases unmatched: 11. CDR1 and CDR2 from the germline V gene are SEHNR and FQNEAQ (reference sequence). This CDR3 is built from 16 residues. The CDR3 sequence: CASSPKQGATTNIQYF. CDR3 bases: TGTGCCAGCAGCCCGAAACAGGGGGCGACAACAAACATTCAGTACTTC.

This clone appeared once. The chain links TRBV7-9 to TRBJ2-1, with TRBD2 identical over 10 bases. Germline V CDR1 and CDR2: SEHNR, FQNEAQ (reference sequence). Trimming removed 7 bases from V and 3 bases from J; junction bases left unmatched: 0. The CDR3 has 13 residues. DNA for the CDR3: TGTGCCAGCACTAGCGGGGGCTACAATGAGCAGTTCTTC. Its protein is CASTSGGYNEQFF. Supplemented by reference TRBV7-9 and TRBJ2-1, the full variable domain reads DTGVSQNPRHKITKRGQNVTFRCDPISEHNRLYWYRQTLGQGPEFLTYFQNEAQLEKSRLLSDRFSAERPKGSFSTLEIQRTEQGDSAMYLCASTSGGYNEQFFGPGTRLTVL.

The V and J genes are TRBV29-1 and TRBJ2-7; D gene uncertain. Germline CDR1 is SQVTM and CDR2 is ANQGSEA. V was shortened by 4 bases and J by 0 bases, with 7 bases between the two germline ends. The CDR3 covers 12 residues. CDR3 residues: CSVAGGSYEQYF. The CDR3, as DNA: TGCAGCGTTGCGGGCGGCTCCTACGAGCAGTACTTC.

The chain is built from TRBV6-1 and TRBJ2-7; no clear D. Germline CDR1 and CDR2: MNHNS and SASEGT. Trimming pared 10 bases from V and 6 bases from J, leaving 10 bases between. The CDR3 has 10 amino acids. CDR3 protein: CATKSIEQYF. CDR3 nucleotides: TGTGCCACAAAGAGTATCGAGCAGTACTTC.

The chain recombines TRBV9 with TRBJ2-1; TRBD2 matches at 13 bases. The germline V gene has CDR1 SGDLS and CDR2 YYNGEE. J lost 6 bases, V lost 3 bases, and 6 bases had no gene match. The CDR3 consists of 16 residues. CDR3 region: CASSAEGLAGINEQFF. In DNA, the CDR3 is TGTGCCAGCAGCGCGGAGGGACTAGCGGGAATCAATGAGCAGTTCTTC.